Here is one T cell receptor (beta chain) with its context. The data stem from a study of Ad26.COV2.S vaccination and SARS-CoV-2 variants. The overall study: The trial was COV1001 and the donor's arm was Ad26.COV2.S.

The table came from immunoSEQ multiplex PCR; TCRdb's copy has only in-frame clones and leaves some out. Here the sample spans about 420,000 clones, approximately 87% being singletons. Noted treatment: about 20 received Ad26.COV2.S at low or high dose, single or two shots; about 5 received placebo; per-sample allocation not given. Samples analyzed were those drawn on day 63 after the first vaccine or placebo injection. CDR1 is SGDLS and CDR2 is YYNGEE in the germline V gene. CDR3 length: 16 amino acids. The trim removed 4 bases at V and 6 bases at J, leaving 10 bases unmatched. The material was peripheral blood, obtained in a trial of Ad26.COV2.S vaccine versus placebo. The receptor comes from a person between 18 and 59 years old who received the Ad26.COV2.S COVID-19 vaccine or a placebo. J is TRBJ2-3 and V is TRBV9; TRBD1 aligns across 11 bases. The CDR3 here is CASSIRDRGGRDTQYF. The CDR3 DNA follows: TGTGCCAGCAGCATCCGGGACAGGGGGGGACGGGATACGCAGTATTTT.